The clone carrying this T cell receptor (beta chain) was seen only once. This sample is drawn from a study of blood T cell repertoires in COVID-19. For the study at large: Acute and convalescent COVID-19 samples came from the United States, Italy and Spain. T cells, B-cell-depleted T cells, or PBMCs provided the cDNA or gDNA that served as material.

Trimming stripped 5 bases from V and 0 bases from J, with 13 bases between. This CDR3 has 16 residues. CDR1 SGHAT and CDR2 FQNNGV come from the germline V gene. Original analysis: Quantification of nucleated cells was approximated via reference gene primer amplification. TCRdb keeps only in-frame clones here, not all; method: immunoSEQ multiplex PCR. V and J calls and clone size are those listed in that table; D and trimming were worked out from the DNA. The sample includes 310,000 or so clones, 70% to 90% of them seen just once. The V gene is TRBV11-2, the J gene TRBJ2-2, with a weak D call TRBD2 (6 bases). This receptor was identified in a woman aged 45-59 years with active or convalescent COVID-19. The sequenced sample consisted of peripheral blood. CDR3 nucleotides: TGTGCCAGCAGCCATGGAGGGAAAGCGAACACCGGGGAGCTGTTTTTT. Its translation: CASSHGGKANTGELFF.